The 23 T cell receptor beta chains below were found in one sample sequenced in a study of blood T cell repertoires in COVID-19. The table came from immunoSEQ multiplex PCR; TCRdb's copy has only in-frame clones and leaves some out. The data hold 300,000 to 400,000 clones, with around 91% observed a single time. Sequenced: peripheral blood. The receptors were sampled from a woman aged 18-29 years who had recovered from COVID-19.

This clone came up once. This chain links TRBV29-1 with TRBJ2-3; D may be TRBD2 (5 bases). The CDR3 consists of 11 residues. Trimming pared 6 bases from V and 3 bases from J, leaving 7 bases between. Germline CDR1 is SQVTM and CDR2 is ANQGSEA. The CDR3 DNA is TGCAGCGTGTGGGAGACAGATACGCAGTATTTT. Its protein product is CSVWETDTQYF.

This clone was observed a single time. The genes are TRBV11-2 and TRBJ1-4; D is perhaps TRBD1 (5 bases). Trimming removed 5 bases from V and 5 bases from J, with 15 bases in between. Per germline, CDR1 SGHAT and CDR2 FQNNGV. The CDR3 has 15 amino acids. The CDR3 protein is CASSARATQNEKLFF. CDR3 sequence (DNA): TGTGCCAGCAGCGCCAGGGCCACCCAAAATGAAAAACTGTTTTTT.

In its sample, this clone was seen once. V gene TRBV3-1 (or the pseudogene TRBV3-2) combines with J gene TRBJ2-3; the D gene is possibly TRBD1 (5 bases). The CDR3 sequence is 16 residues long. The V gene lost 0 bases and the J gene lost 2 bases, with 12 bases spanning the gap. The germline CDR1 and CDR2 sequences are LGHDT and YNNKEL (reference sequence). DNA for the CDR3: TGTGCCAGCAGCCAAGACGGACAAGGGGCCACAGATACGCAGTATTTT. It yields the protein CASSQDGQGATDTQYF.

The chain's CDR3 is CASSIGQRGNTEAFF. The CDR3 DNA sequence: TGTGCCAGTAGTATAGGACAGCGAGGGAACACTGAAGCTTTCTTT. This chain joins TRBV19 and TRBJ1-1, with a possible D match to TRBD1 (5 bases). Trimming took off 1 base at V and 1 base at J, with 10 bases between the two ends. CDR3 length: 15 residues. The germline CDR1 and CDR2 sequences are LNHDA and SQIVND (reference sequence).

CDR3 amino acids: CASSIRLAGGNTDTQYF. For the CDR3, the DNA is TGTGCCAGCAGCATCCGACTAGCGGGAGGGAACACAGATACGCAGTATTTT. The chain uses TRBV5-4 and TRBJ2-3, with 14 positions matching TRBD2. This CDR3 contains 17 residues. The germline CDR1 and CDR2 sequences are SGHNT and YYREEE (reference sequence). V shed 4 bases, J shed 2 bases, and the junction held 6 bases outside the gene matches.

This clone has just one count. J is TRBJ1-2 and V is TRBV19, with D maybe TRBD1 (5 bases). V gave up 7 bases and J gave up 2 bases, with 14 bases separating them. The CDR3 consists of 14 residues. From germline, CDR1 is LNHDA and CDR2 SQIVND (reference sequence). The DNA of the CDR3 is TGTGCCAGTAAACCGGGACTTCTGAACTATGGCTACACCTTC. It specifies CASKPGLLNYGYTF.

V and J are TRBV19 and TRBJ1-1, with TRBD1 matching over 7 bases. CDR1 and CDR2 from the germline V gene are LNHDA and SQIVND (reference sequence). The CDR3 spans 14 residues. Trimming took 2 bases from V and 10 from J; bases not matched to a gene: 10. The CDR3 nucleotides read TGTGCCAGTAGTATAAAAGGATCAGGGGGGCGAGCTTTCTTT. It yields the protein CASSIKGSGGRAFF. Filled out from reference TRBV19 and TRBJ1-1, the complete variable domain reads DGGITQSPKYLFRKEGQNVTLSCEQNLNHDAMYWYRQDPGQGLRLIYYSQIVNDFQKGDIAEGYSVSREKKESFPLTVTSAQKNPTAFYLCASSIKGSGGRAFFGQGTRLTVV.

The chain is built from TRBV14 and TRBJ2-1, with D unresolved. V shed 1 base and J shed 5 bases, with 6 bases lying between them. CDR1 is SGHDN, CDR2 FVKESK, per germline. CDR3 length: 13 amino acids. CDR3 bases: TGTGCCAGCAGCCAAGGCCTAGACAATGAGCAGTTCTTC. Its protein is CASSQGLDNEQFF.

This rearrangement joins TRBV29-1 to TRBJ1-1, with 9 bases identical to TRBD1. This CDR3 has 16 amino acids. Germline assignment: CDR1 SQVTM and CDR2 ANQGSEA. The ends lost 7 bases at V and 0 bases at J; junction bases unmatched: 12. The CDR3 sequence is CSGGTGWGMVNTEAFF. DNA for the CDR3: TGCAGCGGTGGGACAGGGTGGGGCATGGTGAACACTGAAGCTTTCTTT.

V and J are TRBV6-1 and TRBJ1-2, with TRBD1 as a possible D gene (6 bases). Trimming removed 2 bases from V and 7 bases from J, with 14 bases in between. Germline assignment: CDR1 MNHNS and CDR2 SASEGT. The length of the CDR3 is 14 residues. The CDR3: CASSEWTVFTGYTF. Here the CDR3 DNA reads TGTGCCAGCAGTGAATGGACAGTTTTTACTGGCTACACCTTC.

The chain recombines TRBV24-1 with TRBJ2-5; 9 bases line up with TRBD1. With V trimmed by 4 bases and J by 5 bases, 7 bases remained unmatched. CDR1 and CDR2 (germline): KGHDR, SFDVKD. The CDR3 sequence is 15 residues long. The CDR3 here is CATSDGDREAETQYF. For the CDR3, the DNA is TGTGCCACCAGTGACGGGGACAGGGAGGCGGAGACCCAGTACTTC.

The chain recombines TRBV30 with TRBJ2-1, with TRBD2 as a possible D gene (6 bases). V dropped 4 bases and J dropped 5 bases, with 12 bases sitting between them. Germline V gene data show CDR1 as GTSNPN and CDR2 as SVGIG (reference sequence). The CDR3 runs to 13 residues. As DNA, the CDR3 is TGTGCCTGGATCCCGGGACTCGACAATGAGCAGTTCTTC. It specifies CAWIPGLDNEQFF.

The chain combines TRBV7-9 with TRBJ1-2; a weak D match, TRBD1 (5 bases). The CDR3 is 15 residues long. Germline values: CDR1 SEHNR, CDR2 FQNEAQ (reference sequence). Trimming took off 5 bases at V and 3 bases at J, with 16 bases between the two ends. The CDR3 here is CASSQDGGADYGYTF. In nucleotides, the CDR3 is TGTGCCAGCAGCCAAGACGGCGGGGCGGACTATGGCTACACCTTC. Supplemented by reference TRBV7-9 and TRBJ1-2, the full variable domain reads DTGVSQNPRHKITKRGQNVTFRCDPISEHNRLYWYRQTLGQGPEFLTYFQNEAQLEKSRLLSDRFSAERPKGSFSTLEIQRTEQGDSAMYLCASSQDGGADYGYTFGSGTRLTVV.

Only a few counts were recorded for this clone. The gene calls are TRBV12-5 and TRBJ1-6; the D is unclear. The CDR3 has 13 amino acids. Germline-derived CDR1 and CDR2 are LGHNT and FRNRAP. Trimming shortened V by 2 bases and J by 7 bases, and 6 bases separated the two germline ends. The CDR3 sequence: CASGLHENSPLHF. The DNA for the CDR3 is TGTGCTAGTGGTTTGCATGAGAATTCACCCCTCCACTTT.

The V call is TRBV7-2, the J call TRBJ2-3, with D possibly TRBD2 on 6 matching bases. Germline values: CDR1 SGHTA, CDR2 FQGNSA. The CDR3 covers 16 residues. V lost 5 bases and J lost 6, with 21 bases in between. The CDR3 nucleotides are TGTGCCAGCAGCCACGGCGGGGTACCCTCGCTCGATACGCAGTATTTT. Amino acid sequence: CASSHGGVPSLDTQYF.

The chain links TRBV6-4 to TRBJ2-3; the match to TRBD2 covers 7 bases. CDR1 is MRHNA, CDR2 SNTAGT, per germline. V was pared by 9 bases and J by 4 bases, with 13 bases of the junction left unmatched. There are 15 residues in the CDR3. CDR3 in amino acids: CARRLASKVADTQYF. The DNA of the CDR3 is TGTGCCAGAAGACTAGCTTCGAAGGTAGCAGATACGCAGTATTTT.

The chain recombines TRBV7-2 with TRBJ2-3, with a weak D call TRBD2 (7 bases). CDR1 SGHTA and CDR2 FQGNSA come from the germline V gene. V lost 4 bases to trimming and J lost 0 bases, with 14 bases between them. The CDR3 consists of 16 residues. This chain's CDR3 is CASSSQGGISTDTQYF. Here the CDR3 DNA reads TGTGCCAGCAGCTCACAGGGAGGGATAAGCACAGATACGCAGTATTTT.

A few counts support this clone. V gene TRBV9 combines with J gene TRBJ2-1; D gene ambiguous. V was shortened by 0 bases and J by 9 bases, with 13 bases between the two germline ends. The CDR3 runs to 14 residues. Germline V gives CDR1 SGDLS, CDR2 YYNGEE. The CDR3 DNA reads TGTGCCAGCAGCGTAGCTTCATTAATCGGTGAGCAGTTCTTC. This encodes CASSVASLIGEQFF.

This rearrangement joins TRBV7-2 to TRBJ1-5, with TRBD1 identical over 9 bases. Per the germline V gene, CDR1 is SGHTA and CDR2 is FQGNSA. This CDR3 is 15 amino acids long. With 4 bases clipped from V and 5 bases from J, the junction kept 6 bases outside the gene matches. The CDR3 sequence is CASSSAGTGYQPQHF. The CDR3 coding sequence is TGTGCCAGCAGCTCCGCCGGGACAGGGTATCAGCCCCAGCATTTT.

V gene TRBV7-2 combines with J gene TRBJ1-3; no clear D gene. Trimming took off 1 base at V and 0 bases at J, with 7 bases between the two ends. Germline CDR1 reads SGHTA; CDR2 reads FQGNSA. The CDR3 consists of 15 residues. The CDR3 spells CASSLDTSSGNTIYF. The CDR3 nucleotides are TGTGCCAGCAGCTTAGACACCTCCTCTGGAAACACCATATATTTT.

The gene calls are TRBV19 and TRBJ1-1; D is unresolved. The CDR3 spans 12 residues. V was cut by 1 base and J by 11 bases, with 11 bases left in between. The V gene's germline CDR1 is LNHDA and CDR2 SQIVND (reference sequence). In DNA form, the CDR3 reads TGTGCCAGTAGTATAGGACTCCCGAACGCTTTCTTT. Amino acid sequence: CASSIGLPNAFF.

The chain recombines TRBV11-2 with TRBJ1-3; TRBD1 is a possible D gene (6 bases). In germline, CDR1 is SGHAT, CDR2 FQNNGV. CDR3 length: 15 amino acids. Trimming stripped 1 base from V and 3 bases from J, with 10 bases between. CDR3 bases: TGTGCCAGCAGCTTAGTGGGGGCTCGTGGAAACACCATATATTTT. Translation gives CASSLVGARGNTIYF.

In regard to this clone: Distinct nucleotide sequences in the sample also encode this CDR3. The rearrangement links TRBV7-2 to TRBJ2-2; D unclear. V was cut by 4 bases and J by 2 bases, with 5 bases left in between. The CDR3 is made up of 13 amino acids. CDR1 and CDR2 (germline): SGHTA, FQGNSA. CDR3 DNA: TGTGCCAGCAGCTCCCGTAACACCGGGGAGCTGTTTTTT. Protein sequence: CASSSRNTGELFF.